One and the same sample provided the 21 T cell receptor beta chains below, sequenced in a study of identical twins. TCRdb itself ran the 5' RACE reads through MiXCR, one entry per CDR3 protein. The sample yields roughly 1,500,000 distinct CDR3 sequences, about 31% seen once. Material: cord blood. The origin of the receptors is a newborn girl in good health.

CDR3 nucleotides: TGCAGCGTGAAGGGGGATAGCGGGGGGTACCTGGGCTACAATGAGCAGTTCTTC. Its protein product is CSVKGDSGGYLGYNEQFF. The genes are TRBV29-1 and TRBJ2-1, with 10 positions matching TRBD2. CDR1 and CDR2 (germline): SQVTM, ANQGSEA. J was trimmed by 3 bases and V by 6 bases; bases with no gene match: 17. The CDR3 has 18 amino acids.

Concerning this clonotype: The junction shows a germline mismatch at one end, possibly a read error. The rearrangement uses TRBV4-2 and TRBJ2-7, with D hard to call. CDR1 LGHNA and CDR2 YNFKEQ come from the germline V gene. This CDR3 is built from 13 residues. CDR3 protein: CASSQDALYVQYF. Written as DNA, the CDR3 is TGTGCCAGCAGCCAAGATGCCCTCTACGTGCAGTACTTC.

This clonotype occurred a few times. The chain carries TRBV20-1 and TRBJ2-5; D possibly corresponds to TRBD2 (5 bases). From germline, CDR1 is DFQATT and CDR2 SNEGSKA (reference sequence). With 5 bases removed from V and 1 base from J, the gap between germline ends came to 14 bases. The CDR3 covers 14 residues. This CDR3 reads CSAGWEWSQETQYF. CDR3 nucleotide sequence: TGCAGTGCTGGGTGGGAGTGGAGCCAAGAGACCCAGTACTTC.

J is TRBJ2-2 and V is TRBV15; weak D call: TRBD1 (6 bases). Germline V gives CDR1 LNHNV, CDR2 YYDKDF (reference sequence). The ends were cut back, 0 bases at V and 2 bases at J, with 13 bases in the middle. The CDR3 extends over 17 amino acids. The CDR3 region is CATSRDRGRGNTGELFF. The DNA for the CDR3 is TGTGCCACCAGCAGAGACAGGGGTCGGGGTAACACCGGGGAGCTGTTTTTT.

This clonotype appeared many times. The chain combines TRBV24-1 with TRBJ1-2, with D hard to call. CDR3 length: 13 amino acids. Germline assignment: CDR1 KGHDR and CDR2 SFDVKD. V was shortened by 1 base and J by 8 bases, with 10 bases between the two germline ends. CDR3 protein: CATSDFVGSGYTF. In DNA, the CDR3 is TGTGCCACCAGTGATTTCGTCGGTTCGGGCTACACCTTC.

The chain couples TRBV20-1 to TRBJ2-1, with 9 positions matching TRBD2. The CDR3 has 15 amino acids. The germline CDR1 and CDR2 sequences are DFQATT and SNEGSKA (reference sequence). V lost 4 bases, J lost 9 bases, and 13 bases stayed unmatched. The CDR3 sequence: CSATRGASGVGEQFF. The CDR3 DNA sequence: TGCAGTGCTACTAGAGGGGCTAGCGGGGTGGGTGAGCAGTTCTTC.

The rearrangement links TRBV27 to TRBJ2-1, with a tentative D call TRBD1 (6 bases). Trimming pared 6 bases from V and 6 bases from J, leaving 15 bases between. This CDR3 region has 14 residues. Looked up from germline, CDR1 is MNHEY and CDR2 is SMNVEV (reference sequence). As DNA, the CDR3 is TGTGCCAGCAGCCGCGACCTACAGGGCAATGAGCAGTTCTTC. It encodes CASSRDLQGNEQFF.

In its sample, this clonotype was seen many times. The chain employs TRBV25-1 and TRBJ2-3; D unresolved. CDR3 length equals 13 residues. Trimming took 2 bases from V and 0 from J, leaving 3 bases between them. CDR1 and CDR2 (germline): MGHDK, SYGVNS. CDR3 DNA sequence: TGTGCCAGCAGTGAAATCAGCACAGATACGCAGTATTTT. This translates into CASSEISTDTQYF.

This clonotype has ten or more counts. The genes are TRBV29-1 and TRBJ2-3, with D possibly called TRBD1 or TRBD2 (5 bases each). Germline CDR1 reads SQVTM; CDR2 reads ANQGSEA. The CDR3 contains 13 residues. Trimming left V 5 bases short and J 3 bases short, with 12 bases between. The CDR3 nucleotides are TGCAGCGTTAGGGGCGAGGGAACAGATACGCAGTATTTT. Translated, it gives CSVRGEGTDTQYF.

The sample holds a few counts of this clonotype. The gene calls are TRBV7-6 and TRBJ2-7, with D uncertain. There are 12 residues in the CDR3. The V gene's germline CDR1 is SGHVS and CDR2 FNYEAQ. V was shortened by 2 bases and J by 6 bases, with 8 bases between the two germline ends. The CDR3 region is CASSLLVGEQYF. The CDR3 coding sequence is TGTGCCAGCAGCTTACTGGTTGGCGAGCAGTACTTC.

This chain connects TRBV28 to TRBJ2-1, with TRBD2 matching 10 bases. The trim removed 4 bases at V and 8 bases at J, leaving 11 bases unmatched. CDR3 length: 16 residues. Germline assignment: CDR1 MDHEN and CDR2 SYDVKM. CDR3 coding DNA: TGTGCCAGCAGTTCCGCCGGGACTAGCGTAATAGATGAGCAGTTCTTC. It encodes CASSSAGTSVIDEQFF.

CDR3 amino acids: CATSRSGGTGLNNEQFF. CDR3 DNA sequence: TGTGCCACCAGCAGATCTGGCGGGACAGGGTTAAACAATGAGCAGTTCTTC. The chain uses TRBV15 and TRBJ2-1; 9 bases fit TRBD1. Germline assignment: CDR1 LNHNV and CDR2 YYDKDF (reference sequence). V was clipped by 2 bases and J by 5 bases; unmatched bases: 10. This CDR3 has 17 amino acids.

This clonotype was picked up many times. J is TRBJ2-1 and V is TRBV10-3; 11 nucleotides match TRBD2. CDR1 is ENHRY, CDR2 SYGVKD, per germline. The CDR3 covers 15 residues. Trimming removed 0 bases from V and 6 bases from J; junction bases left unmatched: 1. CDR3 in DNA: TGTGCCATCAGTGAGTCTAGCGGGGGGGCCAATGAGCAGTTCTTC. It yields the protein CAISESSGGANEQFF.

In this sample, this clonotype turned up once. DNA of the CDR3: TGTGCTAGTGGTTCGGGACTAGCGGGAAAGGATGAGCAGTACTTC. Amino acid sequence: CASGSGLAGKDEQYF. The rearrangement uses TRBV12-5 and TRBJ2-7; 13 bases fit TRBD2. The CDR3 totals 15 residues. Germline CDR1 and CDR2: LGHNT and FRNRAP. V lost 4 bases, J lost 7 bases, and 7 bases stayed unmatched.

About this clonotype: This may stem from a read error, because a much larger clone lies one nucleotide away. This chain links TRBV29-1 with TRBJ2-5, with 7 bases fitting TRBD2. Germline lookup yields CDR1 SQVTM and CDR2 ANQGSEA. The junction had 10 bases not matched to a gene; V was cut back by 1 base and J by 11 bases. The CDR3 has 13 amino acids. CDR3 region: CSVEVERGWEQYF. The CDR3 DNA sequence: TGCAGCGTTGAAGTCGAGCGGGGTTGGGAGCAGTACTTC.

In its sample, this clonotype was seen many times. The V call is TRBV5-1, the J call TRBJ2-3, with a weak D call TRBD2 (6 bases). Germline assignment: CDR1 SGHRS and CDR2 YFSETQ. V was pared by 4 bases and J by 5 bases, with 14 bases between. The CDR3 runs to 14 residues. The CDR3 region is CASSLGEVLDTQYF. The CDR3 nucleotides are TGCGCCAGCAGCCTCGGGGAGGTCCTAGATACGCAGTATTTT.

The chain couples TRBV3-1 to TRBJ2-5, with D perhaps matching TRBD1 (6 bases). The CDR3 extends over 15 amino acids. Deletions cut 1 base from V and 1 base from J, with 10 bases between. CDR1 LGHDT and CDR2 YNNKEL come from the germline V gene (reference sequence). This chain's CDR3 is CASSQGGPSQETQYF. For the CDR3, the DNA is TGTGCCAGCAGCCAAGGGGGGCCGTCCCAAGAGACCCAGTACTTC.

The genes are TRBV20-1 and TRBJ2-3; no clear D gene. The CDR3 has 12 residues. CDR1 and CDR2 (germline): DFQATT, SNEGSKA (reference sequence). Trimming took off 6 bases at V and 7 bases at J, with 14 bases between the two ends. The DNA of the CDR3 is TGCAGTGCGCGAGTTAGGACGAATACGCAGTATTTT. Encoded protein: CSARVRTNTQYF.

This clonotype was observed many times. The rearrangement links TRBV10-3 to TRBJ2-1; TRBD2 matches at 11 bases. The CDR3 totals 15 residues. The ends lost 8 bases at V and 0 bases at J; junction bases unmatched: 3. Germline loops: CDR1 ENHRY, CDR2 SYGVKD. In DNA form, the CDR3 reads TGTGCCATCTCTACTAGCGGGGGCTCCTACAATGAGCAGTTCTTC. Amino acid sequence: CAISTSGGSYNEQFF.

The rearrangement joins TRBV20-1 to TRBJ2-7, with D perhaps TRBD1 (6 bases). CDR3 length: 15 amino acids. The germline V gene has CDR1 DFQATT and CDR2 SNEGSKA (reference sequence). The V gene lost 0 bases and the J gene lost 0 bases, with 12 bases spanning the gap. CDR3 DNA: TGCAGTGCTAGAGATTGGCAGGGGAGCTCCTACGAGCAGTACTTC. Its protein is CSARDWQGSSYEQYF.

Note on this clonotype: This clone may be a read error of a much larger clone one base away. The CDR3 sequence is CSARDQGTSYEQFF. The CDR3 DNA reads as TGCAGTGCTAGAGATCAGGGCACCTCCTACGAGCAGTTCTTC. The chain combines TRBV20-1 with TRBJ2-1; maybe TRBD1 (5 bases). The CDR3 has 14 residues. Looked up from germline, CDR1 is DFQATT and CDR2 is SNEGSKA (reference sequence). V lost 0 bases and J lost 10, with 16 bases in between.